This is a list of T cell receptor beta chains from one sample in a study of blood T cell repertoires in COVID-19. Here immunoSEQ multiplex PCR was the method, and the copy in TCRdb shows in-frame clones only, minus some. In the table there are about 120,000 clones, 90% of which are singletons. The sequenced sample was peripheral blood. All receptors derive from a woman in her sixties with COVID-19, enrolled during active disease. Each CDR3 is given with its conserved first and last residue. Fields, in order: CDR3 length, V gene, J gene, D gene, CDR3 protein. The D gene is left open where the match is weak.

>15|TRBV9|TRBJ2-1|-
CASSAPRSGFDEQFF
>15|TRBV3-1/TRBV3-2|TRBJ1-2|TRBD1
CASSPGQGLNYGYTF
>14|TRBV3-1/TRBV3-2|TRBJ2-1|TRBD1
CASSQQDRVNEQFF
>13|TRBV12-3/TRBV12-4|TRBJ1-1|TRBD1
CASSITGGTEAFF
>15|TRBV7-2|TRBJ2-1|TRBD2
CASSLWVAREGEQFF
>15|TRBV2|TRBJ1-5|-
CASSEAPGRNQPQHF
>15|TRBV3-1/TRBV3-2|TRBJ1-2|TRBD1
CASSQGFDRGQGYTF
>15|TRBV12-5|TRBJ2-1|-
CASGLVLGAPNEQFF
>14|TRBV15|TRBJ2-7|TRBD1
CATSRERDSYEQYF
>15|TRBV19|TRBJ1-2|TRBD1
CASSRFLTGSYGYTF
>12|TRBV3-1/TRBV3-2|TRBJ2-7|-
CASSQDSLEQYF
>14|TRBV7-2|TRBJ1-1|-
CASSLEVGATEAFF
>15|TRBV6-5|TRBJ2-5|TRBD2
CASSRLTSGKETQYF
>13|TRBV19|TRBJ1-2|-
CASSILLTDGYTF